One and the same sample provided the 22 T cell receptor beta chains below, sequenced in a study of CD8 T cells in ankylosing spondylitis. Study-level findings and limits: Ankylosing spondylitis blood appeared to be characterized by a TCR beta motif of roughly eight highly homologous variants.

MiXCR, applied by TCRdb to the 5' RACE reads, yields one record per CDR3 protein. The top ten hold about 15% of the sample, which has about 390,000 distinct CDR3 sequences, approximately 20% seen once. No antigen is known for these receptors. Sequencing was performed on blood, either unsorted or a sorted T cell fraction (not recorded which). All receptors derive from a male donor with ankylosing spondylitis.

The chain couples TRBV6-4 to TRBJ2-3; TRBD2 matches at 9 bases. The ends lost 4 bases at V and 4 bases at J; junction bases unmatched: 9. The CDR3 has 16 amino acids. Germline CDR1 and CDR2: MRHNA and SNTAGT. Here the CDR3 reads CASSVGLAREADTQYF. CDR3 nucleotide sequence: TGTGCCAGCAGTGTGGGACTAGCAAGAGAGGCAGATACGCAGTATTTT.

The chain recombines TRBV5-5 with TRBJ2-5; D is perhaps TRBD2 (6 bases). Trimming took 0 bases from V and 5 from J, leaving 14 bases between them. The CDR3 is made up of 15 amino acids. Per germline, CDR1 SGHKS and CDR2 YYEKEE (reference sequence). For the CDR3, the DNA is TGTGCCAGCAGCTTGGACGGCGGGATGGGGGAGACCCAGTACTTC. This gives the protein CASSLDGGMGETQYF.

The chain recombines TRBV4-2 with TRBJ2-7; possibly TRBD1 for D (5 bases). CDR1 and CDR2 from the germline V gene are LGHNA and YNFKEQ. The germline V and J ends were trimmed by 2 bases and 0 bases, with 11 bases remaining between them. The CDR3 loop spans 15 amino acids. The CDR3 DNA reads as TGTGCCAGCAGCCAAAGAACAGGTGTCTCCTACGAGCAGTACTTC. Its translation: CASSQRTGVSYEQYF.

The chain employs TRBV28 and TRBJ2-3; D call uncertain. The V gene lost 5 bases and the J gene lost 0 bases, with 9 bases spanning the gap. The CDR3 covers 14 residues. From germline, CDR1 is MDHEN and CDR2 SYDVKM. The CDR3 reads CASSPYASTDTQYF. The DNA of the CDR3 is TGTGCCAGCAGTCCCTACGCTAGCACAGATACGCAGTATTTT.

The rearrangement links TRBV20-1 to TRBJ2-1, with D possibly being TRBD1 (6 bases). The V gene lost 3 bases and the J gene lost 12 bases, with 15 bases spanning the gap. Germline loops: CDR1 DFQATT, CDR2 SNEGSKA (reference sequence). This CDR3 spans 12 amino acids. DNA of the CDR3: TGCAGTGCTAGGGTAGTGCAGGGGAGGCAGTTCTTC. Its protein product is CSARVVQGRQFF.

This clonotype was counted a few times. The chain has TRBV7-2 and TRBJ2-7, with 8 bases identical to TRBD2. The CDR3 runs to 15 residues. V dropped 7 bases and J dropped 2; count of bases not matched to a gene: 10. Germline lookup yields CDR1 SGHTA and CDR2 FQGNSA. CDR3 sequence: CASTLQSGRTYEQYF. CDR3 nucleotide sequence: TGTGCCAGCACCTTGCAGAGCGGGAGAACCTACGAGCAGTACTTC. Full variable domain (outside the CDR3, taken from reference TRBV7-2 and TRBJ2-7): GAGVSQSPSNKVTEKGKDVELRCDPISGHTALYWYRQSLGQGLEFLIYFQGNSAPDKSGLPSDRFSAERTGGSVSTLTIQRTQQEDSAVYLCASTLQSGRTYEQYFGPGTRLTVT.

V usage is TRBV12-3 or TRBV12-4 and J usage is TRBJ1-5; 8 nucleotides align to TRBD1. The junction had 13 bases not matched to a gene; V was cut back by 7 bases and J by 8 bases. CDR3 length: 15 amino acids. The CDR3 nucleotides read TGTGCCAGCACCCAGCGTCGACAGGGGTGGGAGCCCCAGCATTTT. It translates to CASTQRRQGWEPQHF.

This clonotype was detected a few times. The V call is TRBV9, the J call TRBJ2-5; D unresolved. Germline V lookup: CDR1 SGDLS, CDR2 YYNGEE. With 3 bases removed from V and 5 bases from J, the gap between germline ends came to 20 bases. This CDR3 spans 16 amino acids. CDR3 sequence reads: CASSGTPGPGQETQYF. The CDR3, as DNA: TGTGCCAGCAGCGGGACGCCGGGCCCCGGTCAGGAGACCCAGTACTTC.

This chain links TRBV20-1 with TRBJ2-3; D is tentatively TRBD1 or TRBD2 (6 bases each). CDR3 length: 19 amino acids. The germline V and J ends were trimmed by 3 bases and 4 bases, with 29 bases remaining between them. Germline V gene lookup returns CDR1 DFQATT and CDR2 SNEGSKA (reference sequence). CDR3 region: CSASEFGTNNPGRPDTQYF. The CDR3 DNA sequence: TGCAGTGCTAGCGAGTTTGGGACAAACAACCCAGGGAGGCCAGATACGCAGTATTTT.

This chain uses TRBV15 with TRBJ1-5, with D possibly matching TRBD1 (6 bases). V was clipped by 0 bases and J by 3 bases, with 9 bases between them. The CDR3 totals 15 residues. The germline CDR1 and CDR2 sequences are LNHNV and YYDKDF (reference sequence). The CDR3 DNA reads TGTGCCACCAGCAGAGATTGGACAGACAATCAGCCCCAGCATTTT. Encoded protein: CATSRDWTDNQPQHF.

V usage is TRBV18 and J usage is TRBJ1-2; no reliable D call. The CDR3 covers 15 residues. CDR1 is KGHSH, CDR2 LQKENI, per germline. V lost 5 bases to trimming and J lost 4 bases, with 17 bases between them. CDR3 protein: CASSGEIVNGYGYTF. In nucleotides, the CDR3 is TGTGCCAGCTCAGGGGAGATCGTGAATGGCTATGGCTACACCTTC. The full variable domain, its missing parts supplied by reference TRBV18 and TRBJ1-2, is NAGVMQNPRHLVRRRGQEARLRCSPMKGHSHVYWYRQLPEEGLKFMVYLQKENIIDESGMPKERFSAEFPKEGPSILRIQQVVRGDSAAYFCASSGEIVNGYGYTFGSGTRLTVV.

V gene TRBV12-3 or TRBV12-4 combines with J gene TRBJ2-1; D is unresolved. V dropped 2 bases and J dropped 2 bases, with 4 bases sitting between them. The CDR3 is 13 residues long. CDR3 protein: CASSLRAYNEQFF. The CDR3 bases are TGTGCCAGCAGTTTAAGGGCCTACAATGAGCAGTTCTTC.

This sequence joins TRBV5-1 and TRBJ2-5, with D possibly being TRBD1 (7 bases). This CDR3 region has 15 residues. V was pared by 4 bases and J by 1 base, with 14 bases between. The V gene's germline CDR1 is SGHRS and CDR2 YFSETQ. Here the CDR3 reads CASSGLQGFQETQYF. CDR3 in DNA: TGCGCCAGCAGCGGACTACAGGGGTTCCAAGAGACCCAGTACTTC.

The chain links TRBV2 to TRBJ2-3, with TRBD1 matching 7 bases. The CDR3 is 15 amino acids. Trimming cost V 5 bases and J 0 bases; bases outside gene matches: 5. From germline, CDR1 is SNHLY and CDR2 FYNNEI. This chain's CDR3 is CASSRTGVSTDTQYF. CDR3 coding DNA: TGTGCCAGCAGTAGAACAGGGGTTAGCACAGATACGCAGTATTTT.

A few counts support this clonotype. V usage is TRBV5-4 and J usage is TRBJ2-2, with D perhaps assigned TRBD1 or TRBD2 (5 bases each). CDR1 is SGHNT and CDR2 is YYREEE in the germline V gene (reference sequence). The CDR3 has 15 residues. V dropped 0 bases and J dropped 1 base, with 7 bases sitting between them. CDR3 DNA: TGTGCCAGCAGCTTGGGGGGGAAGAACACCGGGGAGCTGTTTTTT. Amino acids: CASSLGGKNTGELFF.

Only a few counts were recorded for this clonotype. The junction departs from the called germline gene at one end, perhaps through a read error. The rearrangement links TRBV5-1 to TRBJ1-5, with a possible D match to TRBD1 (5 bases). The germline V gene has CDR1 SGHRS and CDR2 YFSETQ. This CDR3 is built from 15 residues. The CDR3 sequence is CASSLGQWGNQPQQF. The CDR3, as DNA: TGCGCCAGCAGCTTGGGACAGTGGGGCAATCAGCCCCAGCAATTT.

This clonotype was found once. The rearrangement uses TRBV4-3 and TRBJ1-1; TRBD1 agrees at 8 bases. Germline V gene sequence: CDR1 LGHNA, CDR2 YSLEER. The trim removed 3 bases at V and 4 bases at J, leaving 7 bases unmatched. This CDR3 has 15 amino acids. The CDR3 DNA is TGCGCCAGCAGCCACAACGGTGACAGGGGCACTGAAGCTTTCTTT. Translated: CASSHNGDRGTEAFF.

This chain links TRBV6-1 with TRBJ2-2, with 7 bases fitting TRBD1. V was clipped by 7 bases and J by 0 bases; unmatched bases: 11. The germline V gene encodes CDR1 MNHNS and CDR2 SASEGT. The CDR3 is 17 residues long. CDR3 loop: CASTRNTGASNTGELFF. In nucleotides, the CDR3 is TGTGCCAGCACCAGAAACACAGGGGCCTCGAACACCGGGGAGCTGTTTTTT.

The chain carries TRBV11-2 and TRBJ1-2; D not certain. The germline V gene encodes CDR1 SGHAT and CDR2 FQNNGV. The ends were cut back, 5 bases at V and 0 bases at J, with 10 bases in the middle. This CDR3 has 14 residues. The CDR3, as DNA: TGTGCCAGCAGCAAGGATATAGCTAACTATGGCTACACCTTC. This codes for CASSKDIANYGYTF.

The chain combines TRBV30 with TRBJ2-2; D call uncertain. Germline CDR1 GTSNPN, CDR2 SVGIG (reference sequence). V lost 3 bases and J 6 bases, leaving 11 bases between the germline ends. The CDR3 consists of 13 residues. In DNA, the CDR3 is TGTGCCTGGAGGCGCACTACGGCCGGGGAGCTGTTTTTT. It codes for CAWRRTTAGELFF.

A few counts support this clonotype. The chain couples TRBV28 to TRBJ1-5; D ambiguous. Germline values: CDR1 MDHEN, CDR2 SYDVKM. The CDR3 is 14 amino acids. Trimming removed 7 bases from V and 3 bases from J, with 13 bases in between. CDR3 residues: CASNHGQNNQPQHF. CDR3 sequence (DNA): TGTGCCAGCAACCACGGGCAGAACAATCAGCCCCAGCATTTT.

The chain recombines TRBV20-1 with TRBJ1-5; TRBD1 agrees at 9 bases. Germline V gene sequence: CDR1 DFQATT, CDR2 SNEGSKA (reference sequence). V shed 3 bases and J 0 bases; nucleotides not matched to a gene: 12. The CDR3 contains 18 residues. CDR3 residues: CSASAGTGNSYSNQPQHF. The CDR3, as DNA: TGCAGTGCTAGCGCCGGGACAGGGAATTCCTATAGCAATCAGCCCCAGCATTTT.